Presented here are 3 T cell receptor beta chains from one specimen sequenced in a study of shared clonotypes between healthy human individuals. Method: immunoSEQ multiplex PCR; TCRdb's copy keeps in-frame clones and lacks some. This sample has some 980,000 clones; approximately 76% occur once, and the top ten carry approximately 1.5%. Sequencing was done on a sample of memory CD4+ T cells sorted from blood. Stated subset: CD45RA-negative fraction. The receptors come from a man aged 18 to 30 in good health.

As for this clone: A much larger clone is a single base away; this may be a read error. Other DNA sequences in the sample encode the same CDR3. V and J are TRBV2 and TRBJ1-5; 10 bases align to TRBD1. V shed 6 bases, J shed 3 bases, and the junction held 2 bases outside the gene matches. The CDR3 totals 14 residues. Germline V gene sequence: CDR1 SNHLY, CDR2 FYNNEI. CDR3 in DNA: TGTGCCAGCAGGGGGACAGGGGCCAATCAGCCCCAGCATTTT. Translating gives CASRGTGANQPQHF.

Here the CDR3 DNA reads TGTGCCAGCAGCTTAGTTTTGGGAAGTTTCACAGATACGCAGTATTTT. Its translation: CASSLVLGSFTDTQYF. This rearrangement joins TRBV7-8 to TRBJ2-3; D is uncertain. Trimming removed 1 base at V and 2 bases at J, with 13 bases between. CDR1 SGHVS and CDR2 FQNEAQ come from the germline V gene. CDR3 size: 16 residues.

This clone was found a few times. This sample includes further DNA sequences coding for the same CDR3. The chain has TRBV10-3 and TRBJ2-2; D gene unclear. CDR1 is ENHRY and CDR2 is SYGVKD in the germline V gene. The CDR3 runs 11 residues. V lost 3 bases and J 7 bases, leaving 3 bases between the germline ends. CDR3 residues: CAISDIGELFF. The CDR3 DNA is TGTGCCATCAGTGACATCGGGGAGCTGTTTTTT.